Following are 2 T cell receptor beta chains from one sample sequenced in a study of blood T cell repertoires in COVID-19. The repertoire was sequenced with immunoSEQ multiplex PCR; TCRdb's copy has only in-frame clones and lacks some. Here the sample spans around 370,000 clones, 85% to 90% being singletons. What was sequenced was PBMCs or T cells enriched from blood (not recorded which). These receptors were taken from a woman aged 18-30 years who had recovered from COVID-19.

The chain is built from TRBV5-4 and TRBJ2-3; 7 bases map to TRBD1. V lost 3 bases to trimming and J lost 4 bases; unmatched junction nucleotides: 8. The CDR3 consists of 15 residues. The germline CDR1 and CDR2 sequences are SGHNT and YYREEE (reference sequence). DNA for the CDR3: TGTGCCAGCAGCTGGGCACAGGGGCATTCAGATACGCAGTATTTT. Its translation is CASSWAQGHSDTQYF.

The genes are TRBV20-1 and TRBJ1-2; D is uncertain. This CDR3 is built from 10 residues. V lost 6 bases and J lost 4, with 6 bases in between. The germline CDR1 and CDR2 sequences are DFQATT and SNEGSKA (reference sequence). CDR3 amino acids: CSAEGYGYTF. In DNA, the CDR3 is TGCAGTGCAGAGGGCTATGGCTACACCTTC.